The clone carrying this TCR beta chain has only a few counts. Its antigen is currently unknown. A single record per CDR3 protein comes from TCRdb applying MiXCR to the 5' RACE reads. The sample contains 500,000 to 600,000 distinct CDR3 sequences, roughly a fifth of which appear only once. This entry is derived from a study of identical twins. Points from the study as a whole: Excess twin sharing in beta out-of-frame sequences was weaker.

Trimming removed 8 bases from V and 4 bases from J; junction bases left unmatched: 13. The CDR3 loop spans 16 amino acids. Germline V CDR1 and CDR2: MNHNS, SASEGT. These data were likewise used in another study, on T cells expressing NK-cell markers. As that report states: The authors derived TCR beta repertoires from sorted CD3+CD56+NKG2C+, CD3+CD56+NKG2C- and CD3+CD56-NKG2C+ T cells. Out of eight donors sequenced, seven tested HCMV-seropositive and the remaining one seronegative. Sorting in several experiments was restricted by an anti-gamma-delta TCR antibody to alpha-beta TCR T cells.

The sequence derives from a woman between 18 and 29 years old in good health. The chain uses TRBV6-1 and TRBJ1-5, with TRBD1 matching over 8 bases. The specimen sequenced was CD4+ T cells sorted from blood. This CDR3 reads CASRTHLDRGNQPQHF. The CDR3 DNA reads TGTGCCAGCCGAACTCACTTAGACAGGGGTAATCAGCCCCAGCATTTT.